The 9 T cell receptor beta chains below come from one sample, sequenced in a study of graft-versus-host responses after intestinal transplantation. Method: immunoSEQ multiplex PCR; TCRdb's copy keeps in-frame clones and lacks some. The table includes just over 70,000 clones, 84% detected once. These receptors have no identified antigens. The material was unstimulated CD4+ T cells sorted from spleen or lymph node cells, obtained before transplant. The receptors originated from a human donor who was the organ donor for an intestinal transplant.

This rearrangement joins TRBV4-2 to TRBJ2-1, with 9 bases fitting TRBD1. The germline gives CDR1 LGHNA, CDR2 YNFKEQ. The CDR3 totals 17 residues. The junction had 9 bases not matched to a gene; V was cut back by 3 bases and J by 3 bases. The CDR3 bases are TGTGCCAGCAGCCACATAGAAAGGACAGGGGACTACAATGAGCAGTTCTTC. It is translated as CASSHIERTGDYNEQFF.

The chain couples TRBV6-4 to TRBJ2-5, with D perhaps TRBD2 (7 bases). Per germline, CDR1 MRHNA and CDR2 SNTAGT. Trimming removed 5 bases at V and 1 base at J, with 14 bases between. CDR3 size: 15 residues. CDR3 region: CASSPQGGGQETQYF. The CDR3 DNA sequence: TGTGCCAGCAGTCCCCAGGGAGGGGGCCAAGAGACCCAGTACTTC.

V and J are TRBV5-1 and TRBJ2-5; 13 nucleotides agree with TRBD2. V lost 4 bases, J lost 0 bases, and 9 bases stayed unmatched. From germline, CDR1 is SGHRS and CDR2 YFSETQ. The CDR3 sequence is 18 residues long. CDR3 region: CASSPQGLAGIYQETQYF. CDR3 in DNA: TGCGCCAGCAGCCCCCAGGGACTAGCGGGGATCTACCAAGAGACCCAGTACTTC.

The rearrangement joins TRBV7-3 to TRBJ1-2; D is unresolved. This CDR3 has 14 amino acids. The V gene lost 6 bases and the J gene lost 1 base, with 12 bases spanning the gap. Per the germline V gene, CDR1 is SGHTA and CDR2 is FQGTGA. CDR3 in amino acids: CASRLGRGNYGYTF. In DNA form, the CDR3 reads TGTGCCAGCAGACTCGGACGGGGTAACTATGGCTACACCTTC.

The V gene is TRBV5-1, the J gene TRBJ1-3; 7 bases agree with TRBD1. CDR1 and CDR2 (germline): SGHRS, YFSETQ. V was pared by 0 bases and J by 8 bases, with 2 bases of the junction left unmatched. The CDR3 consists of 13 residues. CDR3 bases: TGCGCCAGCAGCTTGGACAGGGGAGACACCATATATTTT. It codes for CASSLDRGDTIYF.

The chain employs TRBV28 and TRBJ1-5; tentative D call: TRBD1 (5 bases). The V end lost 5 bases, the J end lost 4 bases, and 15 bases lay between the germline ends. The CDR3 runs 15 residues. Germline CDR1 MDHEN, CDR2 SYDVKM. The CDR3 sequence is CASSPPGRANQPQHF. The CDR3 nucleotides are TGTGCCAGCAGTCCCCCCGGCAGGGCTAATCAGCCCCAGCATTTT.

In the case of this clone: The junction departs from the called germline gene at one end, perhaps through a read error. The DNA for the CDR3 is TGTGCTAGCAGCTTAGTTGGCAGCGGAGAGACCCAGTACTTC. This sequence encodes CASSLVGSGETQYF. The V gene is TRBV7-7, the J gene TRBJ2-5; possibly TRBD2 for D (5 bases). In germline, CDR1 is SSHAT, CDR2 FNYEAQ (reference sequence). CDR3 size: 14 residues.

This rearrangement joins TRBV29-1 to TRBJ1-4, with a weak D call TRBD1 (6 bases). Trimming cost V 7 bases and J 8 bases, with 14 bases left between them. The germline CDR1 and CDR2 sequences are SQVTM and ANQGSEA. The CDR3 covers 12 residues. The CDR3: CSATGEGEKLFF. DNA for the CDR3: TGCAGCGCGACAGGAGAGGGAGAAAAACTGTTTTTT.

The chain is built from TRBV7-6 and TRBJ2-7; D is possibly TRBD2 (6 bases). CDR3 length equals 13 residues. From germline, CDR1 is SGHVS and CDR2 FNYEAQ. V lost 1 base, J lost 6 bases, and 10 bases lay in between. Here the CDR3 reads CASSLVGGGEQYV. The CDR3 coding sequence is TGTGCCAGCAGCTTAGTGGGGGGTGGCGAGCAGTACGTC.